Below are 28 T cell receptor beta chains sequenced from a single sample in a study of quantifying T cell responses using KT2 cells. In the study overall: RNA was reverse transcribed with TCR alpha and beta constant-region primers.

The cDNA 3' end received a ligated oligonucleotide with a UMI. The first PCR ran about 4 cycles with an equimolar RC1.1 and RC1.2 beta primer mix. TCRdb fed the UMI-ligation and nested PCR reads into MiXCR, producing one record per CDR3 protein. The sample yields 40,000 to 60,000 distinct CDR3 sequences, roughly 10% seen once. Sequenced sample: PBMCs spiked with cells of the T cell clone KT2. The receptor source for this set is a human donor.

This clonotype was detected only a few times. The chain carries TRBV2 and TRBJ1-2; 7 bases map to TRBD1. The CDR3 extends over 14 amino acids. Losses at the gene ends were 4 bases for V and 4 bases for J; bases not matched to a gene: 6. The germline CDR1 and CDR2 sequences are SNHLY and FYNNEI. The DNA for the CDR3 is TGTGCCAGCAGTGCCTACGGGGACAGCTATGGCTACACCTTC. Protein: CASSAYGDSYGYTF.

The J gene is TRBJ2-2, the V gene TRBV12-3 or TRBV12-4, with D perhaps matching TRBD2 (6 bases). With 6 bases removed from V and 2 bases from J, the gap between germline ends came to 10 bases. The CDR3 sequence is 14 residues long. The CDR3 region has the DNA TGTGCCAGCAGACTGGAGGGTAACACCGGGGAGCTGTTTTTT. This sequence encodes CASRLEGNTGELFF.

This clonotype was detected ten times or more. The chain recombines TRBV6-5 with TRBJ1-4, with TRBD1 matching 7 bases. Trimming at V came to 5 bases and at J to 0 bases, leaving 12 bases not matched to a gene. The CDR3 consists of 18 residues. Germline CDR1 MNHEY, CDR2 SVGAGI. The CDR3 is CASSPTGRTSATNEKLFF. CDR3 bases: TGTGCCAGCAGTCCGACAGGGCGGACCTCTGCAACTAATGAAAAACTGTTTTTT.

This clonotype was picked up a small number of times. V is TRBV7-3 and J is TRBJ2-6; 15 positions agree with TRBD2. After removal of 2 bases from V and 0 bases from J, the junction contained 14 bases not matched to a gene. Germline V gives CDR1 SGHTA, CDR2 FQGTGA. The CDR3 loop spans 23 amino acids. The CDR3, as DNA: TGTGCCAGCAGCTTACGGACTAGCGGGGGGGTTCGACGCGCCTCCTCTGGGGCCAACGTCCTGACTTTC. Translated, it gives CASSLRTSGGVRRASSGANVLTF.

This clonotype was counted many times. The chain recombines TRBV29-1 with TRBJ2-2, with D maybe TRBD1 (6 bases). V was pared by 6 bases and J by 2 bases, with 22 bases between. CDR1 and CDR2 (germline): SQVTM, ANQGSEA. The length of the CDR3 is 17 residues. The DNA for the CDR3 is TGCAGCGTGAGGGGACGGCCCGGGACACCAAACACCGGGGAGCTGTTTTTT. Amino acids: CSVRGRPGTPNTGELFF.

Ten or more counts support this clonotype. The V and J genes are TRBV7-6 and TRBJ2-7; D possibly corresponds to TRBD1 (5 bases). This CDR3 is 15 amino acids long. The V gene lost 4 bases and the J gene lost 0 bases, with 13 bases spanning the gap. Germline CDR1 reads SGHVS; CDR2 reads FNYEAQ. The CDR3 DNA follows: TGTGCCAGCAGCTCAAACCCAAGGGGCTCCTACGAGCAGTACTTC. The encoded protein is CASSSNPRGSYEQYF.

The gene calls are TRBV12-5 and TRBJ2-1; D is ambiguous. V lost 5 bases to trimming and J lost 9 bases, with 8 bases between them. This CDR3 is 11 amino acids long. Germline V gives CDR1 LGHNT, CDR2 FRNRAP. CDR3 residues: CASGGRVEQFF. CDR3 DNA sequence: TGTGCTAGTGGTGGAAGGGTTGAGCAGTTCTTC.

V and J are TRBV7-3 and TRBJ1-5; D is uncertain. The germline V and J ends were trimmed by 2 bases and 9 bases, with 11 bases remaining between them. The CDR3 sequence is 13 residues long. CDR1 SGHTA and CDR2 FQGTGA come from the germline V gene. CDR3 in DNA: TGTGCCAGCAGCTTAGCCCCGGGCGGGCCCCAGCATTTT. It is translated as CASSLAPGGPQHF.

This clonotype occurred a few times. The chain has TRBV6-4 and TRBJ2-5; either TRBD1 or TRBD2 may supply D (5 bases each). Looked up from germline, CDR1 is MRHNA and CDR2 is SNTAGT. This CDR3 has 15 residues. Trimming stripped 2 bases from V and 5 bases from J, with 15 bases between. CDR3 bases: TGTGCCAGCAGTGACCACGGGGCCGCTAGGGAGACCCAGTACTTC. Translation gives CASSDHGAARETQYF.

This chain connects TRBV27 to TRBJ1-1; D call uncertain. The CDR3 spans 14 residues. Deletions cut 6 bases from V and 1 base from J, with 12 bases between. Germline-derived CDR1 and CDR2 are MNHEY and SMNVEV (reference sequence). The CDR3: CASRIIPGNTEAFF. CDR3 DNA: TGTGCCAGCAGGATCATACCGGGGAACACTGAAGCTTTCTTT.

This clonotype was observed a few times. This rearrangement joins TRBV15 to TRBJ2-5; D uncertain. The CDR3 is made up of 15 amino acids. Germline V gene sequence: CDR1 LNHNV, CDR2 YYDKDF (reference sequence). Trimming pared 0 bases from V and 0 bases from J, leaving 8 bases between. The CDR3 loop reads CATSRDLTYQETQYF. DNA of the CDR3: TGTGCCACCAGCAGAGATCTTACGTACCAAGAGACCCAGTACTTC.

This clonotype is medium-sized within its sample. The chain recombines TRBV6-2 or TRBV6-3 with TRBJ2-6; maybe TRBD2 (5 bases). The CDR3 covers 15 residues. V lost 2 bases to trimming and J lost 0 bases, with 5 bases between them. CDR1 is MNHEY, CDR2 SVGEGT, per germline. The CDR3 nucleotides read TGTGCCAGCAGTTACCGGGACTCTGGGGCCAACGTCCTGACTTTC. Protein: CASSYRDSGANVLTF.

This clonotype showed up just a few times. The chain joins TRBV11-2 to TRBJ2-5, with 7 bases matching TRBD2. The J segment lost 10 bases and the V segment lost 5 bases, leaving 16 bases of the junction unmatched. The CDR3 has 15 residues. The germline gives CDR1 SGHAT, CDR2 FQNNGV. As DNA, the CDR3 is TGTGCCAGCAGCCAGTTGAGCGGCCAACGGGGGGACCAGTACTTC. Amino acids: CASSQLSGQRGDQYF.

This clonotype was picked up many times. The chain is built from TRBV7-9 and TRBJ2-7; no clear D gene. CDR1 is SEHNR, CDR2 FQNEAQ, per germline (reference sequence). CDR3 length: 14 amino acids. V was clipped by 5 bases and J by 1 base, with 12 bases between them. Here the CDR3 reads CASSPLPDSYEQYF. CDR3 sequence (DNA): TGTGCCAGCAGCCCCCTACCAGATTCCTACGAGCAGTACTTC.

This clonotype was counted between two and nine times. This chain joins TRBV27 and TRBJ2-6; weak D call: TRBD2 (5 bases). Germline assignment: CDR1 MNHEY and CDR2 SMNVEV (reference sequence). The CDR3 consists of 17 residues. V was pared by 4 bases and J by 5 bases, with 18 bases between. The CDR3 DNA reads as TGTGCCAGCAGTTCTTCAGGACTCACGGTGCGGGCCAACGTCCTGACTTTC. Its protein is CASSSSGLTVRANVLTF.

The J gene is TRBJ1-1, the V gene TRBV7-8; 9 bases align to TRBD1. Trimming cost V 5 bases and J 0 bases; bases outside gene matches: 4. Germline assignment: CDR1 SGHVS and CDR2 FQNEAQ. The CDR3 contains 15 residues. In DNA form, the CDR3 reads TGTGCCAGCAGCGGACGGACAGGGGTGAACACTGAAGCTTTCTTT. Residues: CASSGRTGVNTEAFF.

This clonotype was seen repeatedly, ten times or more. The rearrangement joins TRBV6-1 to TRBJ2-2; the D is unclear. V was clipped by 3 bases and J by 4 bases, with 12 bases between them. The length of the CDR3 is 15 residues. Germline V gene lookup returns CDR1 MNHNS and CDR2 SASEGT. This CDR3 reads CASSDGMEGTGELFF. DNA of the CDR3: TGTGCCAGCAGTGATGGTATGGAAGGCACCGGGGAGCTGTTTTTT.

This clonotype has a count of ten or more. J is TRBJ1-2 and V is TRBV12-3 or TRBV12-4; the D is unclear. Trimming took off 5 bases at V and 4 bases at J, with 8 bases between the two ends. This CDR3 has 12 residues. Here the CDR3 reads CASSPILYGYTF. The CDR3 nucleotides read TGTGCCAGCAGTCCTATTCTCTATGGCTACACCTTC.

CDR3 coding DNA: TGTGCCAGCAGCTTTGGGGAGACCCTCTACGAGCAGTACTTC. Amino acids: CASSFGETLYEQYF. V is TRBV7-9 and J is TRBJ2-7, with TRBD2 as a possible D gene (5 bases). CDR1 and CDR2 from the germline V gene are SEHNR and FQNEAQ (reference sequence). There are 14 residues in the CDR3. Trimming stripped 3 bases from V and 3 bases from J, with 12 bases between.

V usage is TRBV6-1 and J usage is TRBJ2-1; D could derive from TRBD1 or TRBD2 (5 bases each). The length of the CDR3 is 13 residues. From germline, CDR1 is MNHNS and CDR2 SASEGT. Trimming stripped 0 bases from V and 11 bases from J, with 11 bases between. CDR3 amino acids: CASSEAWGFQQFF. CDR3 in DNA: TGTGCCAGCAGTGAAGCCTGGGGGTTTCAGCAGTTCTTC.

This clonotype was counted only a few times. The chain carries TRBV20-1 and TRBJ1-5, with a tentative D call TRBD1 (6 bases). The CDR3 is made up of 14 amino acids. Per the germline V gene, CDR1 is DFQATT and CDR2 is SNEGSKA (reference sequence). Trimming cost V 0 bases and J 7 bases, with 13 bases left between them. The CDR3 nucleotides are TGCAGTGCTAGAGACACAGGGTCGGGCCAGCCCCAGCATTTT. It translates to CSARDTGSGQPQHF.

This clonotype was found many times. This chain links TRBV6-5 with TRBJ1-1, with D maybe TRBD1 (6 bases). V was pared by 2 bases and J by 1 base, with 14 bases between. The CDR3 loop spans 16 amino acids. Germline V gene data show CDR1 as MNHEY and CDR2 as SVGAGI. DNA of the CDR3: TGTGCCAGCAGTTACACCTGGACAGTCGGGAACACTGAAGCTTTCTTT. It translates to CASSYTWTVGNTEAFF.

The CDR3: CAISPGQGNEQFF. CDR3 nucleotides: TGTGCCATCAGTCCGGGACAGGGGAATGAGCAGTTCTTC. The genes are TRBV10-3 and TRBJ2-1; the match to TRBD1 covers 10 bases. CDR1 is ENHRY and CDR2 is SYGVKD in the germline V gene. The V and J ends lost 5 bases and 7 bases, in that order; junction bases with no gene match: 2. The CDR3 totals 13 residues.

This clonotype was recorded many times. The J gene is TRBJ2-1, the V gene TRBV3-1; D gene uncertain. CDR1 and CDR2 from the germline V gene are LGHDT and YNNKEL (reference sequence). Trimming shortened V by 4 bases and J by 10 bases, and 11 bases separated the two germline ends. CDR3 length: 12 residues. The CDR3 DNA sequence: TGTGCCAGCAGCCGCGGACGGCAAGAGCAGTTCTTC. This translates into CASSRGRQEQFF.

This sequence joins TRBV30 and TRBJ2-7, with 7 bases aligning to TRBD2. The CDR3 sequence is 11 residues long. Trimming took 3 bases from V and 4 from J; bases not matched to a gene: 0. Per germline, CDR1 GTSNPN and CDR2 SVGIG (reference sequence). CDR3 residues: CAWRRGYEQYF. The CDR3 region has the DNA TGTGCCTGGAGGCGGGGGTACGAGCAGTACTTC.

This clonotype appeared a few times. This sequence joins TRBV20-1 and TRBJ2-1; D is unclear. CDR3 size: 14 residues. V was shortened by 6 bases and J by 5 bases, with 17 bases between the two germline ends. Germline V CDR1 and CDR2: DFQATT, SNEGSKA (reference sequence). Here the CDR3 DNA reads TGCAGTGCCGATCCGGTGGTTTCCGACAATGAGCAGTTCTTC. Translated, it gives CSADPVVSDNEQFF.

This clonotype was seen a few times. The chain links TRBV5-1 to TRBJ2-2; D not certain. This CDR3 comprises 16 residues. Looked up from germline, CDR1 is SGHRS and CDR2 is YFSETQ. V was shortened by 3 bases and J by 7 bases, with 19 bases between the two germline ends. CDR3 protein: CASSSTYQMKFGELFF. DNA for the CDR3: TGCGCCAGCAGCTCGACCTATCAAATGAAGTTCGGGGAGCTGTTTTTT.

This clonotype was detected many times. J is TRBJ2-3 and V is TRBV20-1, with TRBD2 as a possible D gene (5 bases). Deletions cut 6 bases from V and 3 bases from J, with 16 bases between. This CDR3 spans 14 amino acids. Germline V gene data show CDR1 as DFQATT and CDR2 as SNEGSKA (reference sequence). CDR3 region: CSARLPGLTDTQYF. For the CDR3, the DNA is TGCAGTGCCCGCTTACCGGGGTTGACAGATACGCAGTATTTT.